This TCR beta chain stems from a study of cytomegalovirus exposure and HLA in healthy donors. Study summary: Earlier findings included about 120 million unique TCR beta sequences obtained from about 170 million T cells.

CDR1 SGHDT and CDR2 YYEEEE come from the germline V gene. V gave up 0 bases and J gave up 6 bases, with 10 bases separating them. The CDR3 runs 13 residues. PCR involved 60 Vbeta and 13 Jbeta primers. Produced via immunoSEQ multiplex PCR; TCRdb's table is partial and in-frame only. The sample includes fewer than 150,000 clones, under 85% of them seen just once. The sequencing input was PBMCs. The TCR originated in a man aged 30-40 years in good health and CMV-seronegative. V gene TRBV5-6 combines with J gene TRBJ2-7, with D possibly TRBD2 on 6 matching bases. CDR3 residues: CASSLAGGAEQYF. The CDR3 nucleotides read TGTGCCAGCAGCTTGGCCGGGGGTGCCGAGCAGTACTTC.